The present entry profiles one T cell receptor (beta chain) with its context. Only in-frame clones appear in the TCRdb table, and some are missing; sequencing was by immunoSEQ multiplex PCR. The sample includes some 32,000 clones, more than 70% of them seen just once. The sample belongs to a study of T cells in narcolepsy. Germline-derived CDR1 and CDR2 are SNHLY and FYNNEI. The CDR3 is 15 amino acids. The V and J ends lost 5 bases and 4 bases, in that order; junction bases with no gene match: 8. What was sequenced was CD45RA- memory CD4+ T cells from PBMCs. The chain carries TRBV2 and TRBJ2-1, with TRBD2 matching over 7 bases. The origin of this receptor is a human donor with narcolepsy. CDR3 region: CASSRTKRGYNEQFF. The CDR3, as DNA: TGTGCCAGCAGTAGGACTAAGCGGGGTTACAATGAGCAGTTCTTC.